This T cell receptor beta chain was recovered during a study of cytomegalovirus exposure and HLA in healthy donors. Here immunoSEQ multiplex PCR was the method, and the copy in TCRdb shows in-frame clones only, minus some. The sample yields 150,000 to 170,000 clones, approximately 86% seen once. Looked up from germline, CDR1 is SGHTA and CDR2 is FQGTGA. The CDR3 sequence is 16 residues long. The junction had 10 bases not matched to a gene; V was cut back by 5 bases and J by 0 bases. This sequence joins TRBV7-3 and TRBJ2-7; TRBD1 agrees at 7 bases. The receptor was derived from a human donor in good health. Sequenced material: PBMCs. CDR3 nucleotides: TGTGCCAGCAGCCCAGCCGGGACAGTTCCCTCCTACGAGCAGTACTTC. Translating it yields CASSPAGTVPSYEQYF.